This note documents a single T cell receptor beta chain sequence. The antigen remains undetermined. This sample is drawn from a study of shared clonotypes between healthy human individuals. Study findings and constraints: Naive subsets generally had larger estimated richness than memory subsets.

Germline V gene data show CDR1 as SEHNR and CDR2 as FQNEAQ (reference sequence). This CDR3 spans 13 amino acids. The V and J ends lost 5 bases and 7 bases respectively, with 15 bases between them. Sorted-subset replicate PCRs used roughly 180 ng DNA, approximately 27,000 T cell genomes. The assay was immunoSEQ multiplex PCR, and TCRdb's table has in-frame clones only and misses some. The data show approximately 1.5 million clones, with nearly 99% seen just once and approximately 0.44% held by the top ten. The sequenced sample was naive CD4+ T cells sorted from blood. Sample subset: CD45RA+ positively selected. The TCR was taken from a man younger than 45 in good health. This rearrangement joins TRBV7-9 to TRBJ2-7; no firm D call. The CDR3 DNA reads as TGTGCCAGCAGCGTGTATTCGGATTTGGAGCAGTACTTC. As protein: CASSVYSDLEQYF.